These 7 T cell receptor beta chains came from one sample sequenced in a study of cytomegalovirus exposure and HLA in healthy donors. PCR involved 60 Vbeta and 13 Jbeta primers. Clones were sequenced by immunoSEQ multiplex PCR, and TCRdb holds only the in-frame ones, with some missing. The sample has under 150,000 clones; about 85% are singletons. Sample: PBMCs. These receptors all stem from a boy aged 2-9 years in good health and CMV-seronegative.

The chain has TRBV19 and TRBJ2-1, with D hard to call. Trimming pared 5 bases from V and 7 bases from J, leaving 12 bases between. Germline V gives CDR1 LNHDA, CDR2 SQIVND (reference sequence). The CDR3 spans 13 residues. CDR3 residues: CASSLTNGNEQFF. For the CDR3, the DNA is TGTGCCAGTAGTCTAACCAACGGGAATGAGCAGTTCTTC.

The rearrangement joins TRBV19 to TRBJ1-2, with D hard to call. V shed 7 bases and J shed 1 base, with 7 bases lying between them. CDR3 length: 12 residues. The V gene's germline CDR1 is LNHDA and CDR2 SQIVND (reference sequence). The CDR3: CASTGLNYGYTF. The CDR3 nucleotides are TGTGCCAGTACGGGTCTTAACTATGGCTACACCTTC. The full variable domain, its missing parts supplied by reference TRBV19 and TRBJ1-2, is DGGITQSPKYLFRKEGQNVTLSCEQNLNHDAMYWYRQDPGQGLRLIYYSQIVNDFQKGDIAEGYSVSREKKESFPLTVTSAQKNPTAFYLCASTGLNYGYTFGSGTRLTVV.

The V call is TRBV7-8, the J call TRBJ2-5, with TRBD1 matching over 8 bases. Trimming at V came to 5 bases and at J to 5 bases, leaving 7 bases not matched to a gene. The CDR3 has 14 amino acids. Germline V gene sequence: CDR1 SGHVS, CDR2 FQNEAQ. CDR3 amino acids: CASSPNRGRETQYF. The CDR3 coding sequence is TGTGCCAGCAGCCCTAACAGGGGGAGGGAGACCCAGTACTTC. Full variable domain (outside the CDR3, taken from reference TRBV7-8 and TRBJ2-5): GAGVSQSPRYKVAKRGQDVALRCDPISGHVSLFWYQQALGQGPEFLTYFQNEAQLDKSGLPSDRFFAERPEGSVSTLKIQRTQQEDSAVYLCASSPNRGRETQYFGPGTRLLVL.

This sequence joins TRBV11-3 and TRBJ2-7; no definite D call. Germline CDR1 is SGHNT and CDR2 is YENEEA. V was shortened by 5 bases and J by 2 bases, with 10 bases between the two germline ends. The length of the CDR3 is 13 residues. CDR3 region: CASSVGETYEQYF. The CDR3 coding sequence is TGTGCCAGCAGCGTGGGCGAAACCTACGAGCAGTACTTC.

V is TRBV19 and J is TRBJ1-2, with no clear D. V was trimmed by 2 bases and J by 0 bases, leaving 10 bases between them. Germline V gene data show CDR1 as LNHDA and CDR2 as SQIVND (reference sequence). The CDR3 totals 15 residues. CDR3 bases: TGTGCCAGTAGTATAAGGATGGAGTCTAACTATGGCTACACCTTC. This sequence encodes CASSIRMESNYGYTF.

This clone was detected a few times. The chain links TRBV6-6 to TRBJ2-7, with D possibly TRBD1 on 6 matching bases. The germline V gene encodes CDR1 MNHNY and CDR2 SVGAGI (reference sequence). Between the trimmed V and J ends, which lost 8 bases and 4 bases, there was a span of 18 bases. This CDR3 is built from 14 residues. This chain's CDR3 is CASGDTGFWYEQYF. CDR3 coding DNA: TGTGCCAGCGGGGACACAGGGTTTTGGTACGAGCAGTACTTC.

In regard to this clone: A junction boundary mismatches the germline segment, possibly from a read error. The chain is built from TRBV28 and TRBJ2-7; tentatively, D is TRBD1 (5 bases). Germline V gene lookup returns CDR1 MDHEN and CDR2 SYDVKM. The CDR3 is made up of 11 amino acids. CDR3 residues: CASSTRTLVDF. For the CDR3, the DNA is TGTGCCAGCAGTACCCGGACATTGGTCGACTTC. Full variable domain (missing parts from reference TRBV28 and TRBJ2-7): DVKVTQSSRYLVKRTGEKVFLECVQDMDHENMFWYRQDPGLGLRLIYFSYDVKMKEKGDIPEGYSVSREKKERFSLILESASTNQTSMYLCASSTRTLVDFGPGTRLTVT.